This TCR beta chain was sequenced for a study of control samples from healthy donors and cancer patients. Trimming removed 3 bases at V and 2 bases at J, with 7 bases between. This CDR3 comprises 13 residues. The germline gives CDR1 SGHVS, CDR2 FQNEAQ. The data were produced by immunoSEQ multiplex PCR, yet TCRdb's version contains in-frame clones alone and is incomplete. The sample lists 150,000 to 200,000 clones; approximately 94% were seen once. V gene TRBV7-8 combines with J gene TRBJ1-2, with no clear D. The sample was blood. The receptor's source is a middle-aged woman in good health. CDR3 loop: CASSFAQNYGYTF. The CDR3 DNA sequence: TGTGCCAGCAGCTTCGCCCAGAACTATGGCTACACCTTC.